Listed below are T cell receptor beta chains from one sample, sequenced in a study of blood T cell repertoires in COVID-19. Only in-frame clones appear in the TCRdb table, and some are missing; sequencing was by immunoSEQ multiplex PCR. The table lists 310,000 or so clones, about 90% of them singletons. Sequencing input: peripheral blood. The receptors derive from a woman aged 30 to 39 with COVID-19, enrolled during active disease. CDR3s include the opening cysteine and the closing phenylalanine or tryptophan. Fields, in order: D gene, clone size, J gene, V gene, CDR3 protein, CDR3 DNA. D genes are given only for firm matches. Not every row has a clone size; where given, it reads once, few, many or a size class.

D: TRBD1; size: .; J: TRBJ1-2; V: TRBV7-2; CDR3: CASSLARGQNYGYTF; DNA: TGTGCCAGCAGCTTAGCCAGGGGGCAAAACTATGGCTACACCTTC
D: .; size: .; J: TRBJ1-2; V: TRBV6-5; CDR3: CASSPTTVNYGYTF; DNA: TGTGCCAGCAGCCCGACGACAGTTAACTATGGCTACACCTTC
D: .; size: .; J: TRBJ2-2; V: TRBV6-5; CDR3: CASRPNRNTGELFF; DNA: TGTGCCAGCAGACCGAACAGGAACACCGGGGAGCTGTTTTTT
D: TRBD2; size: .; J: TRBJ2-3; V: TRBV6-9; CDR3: CASSYYTSGRVTQYF; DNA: TGTGCCAGCAGTTATTACACTAGCGGACGAGTAACGCAGTATTTT
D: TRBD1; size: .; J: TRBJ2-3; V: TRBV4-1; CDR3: CASSQVRDSRGPDTQYF; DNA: TGCGCCAGCAGCCAAGTACGGGACAGCCGGGGCCCAGATACGCAGTATTTT
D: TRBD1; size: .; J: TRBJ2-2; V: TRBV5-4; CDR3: CASSLGQGAAGELFF; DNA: TGTGCCAGCAGCTTGGGACAGGGGGCTGCCGGGGAGCTGTTTTTT
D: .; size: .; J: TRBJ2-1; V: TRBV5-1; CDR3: CASSLGLYSGDEQFF; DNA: TGCGCCAGCAGCTTGGGACTATATAGTGGAGATGAGCAGTTCTTC
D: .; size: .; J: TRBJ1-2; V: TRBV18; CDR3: CASSPSREGYGYTF; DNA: TGTGCCAGCTCACCGAGCAGGGAGGGCTATGGCTACACCTTC
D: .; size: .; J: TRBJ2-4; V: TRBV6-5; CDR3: CASSGLGENIQYF; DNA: TGTGCCAGCAGCGGGCTAGGGGAAAACATTCAGTACTTC
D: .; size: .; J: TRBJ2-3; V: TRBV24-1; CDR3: CATKGLNTDTQYF; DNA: TGTGCCACCAAAGGACTTAACACAGATACGCAGTATTTT
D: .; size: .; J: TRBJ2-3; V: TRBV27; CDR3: CASSPGAADTQYF; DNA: TGTGCCAGCAGTCCTGGGGCCGCAGATACGCAGTATTTT
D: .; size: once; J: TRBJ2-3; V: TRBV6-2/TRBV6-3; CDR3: CASSYSSSGGPTDTQYF; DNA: TGTGCCAGCAGTTACTCGAGTTCTGGGGGCCCGACAGATACGCAGTATTTT
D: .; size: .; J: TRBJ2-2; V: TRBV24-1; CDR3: CATSDPGRGSTGELFF; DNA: TGTGCCACCAGTGACCCAGGGCGGGGATCCACCGGGGAGCTGTTTTTT
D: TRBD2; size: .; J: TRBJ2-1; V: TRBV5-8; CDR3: CASSFSGRIGNEQFF; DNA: TGTGCCAGCAGCTTTAGCGGGAGAATCGGCAATGAGCAGTTCTTC
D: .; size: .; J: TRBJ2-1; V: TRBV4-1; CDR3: CASSHTRNNEQFF; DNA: TGCGCCAGCAGCCATACTAGGAACAATGAGCAGTTCTTC
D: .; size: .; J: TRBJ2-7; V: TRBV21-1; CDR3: CASSDCQGGEQYF; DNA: TGTGCCAGCAGCGATTGCCAGGGTGGCGAGCAGTACTTC
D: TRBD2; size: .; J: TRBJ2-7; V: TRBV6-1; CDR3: CASSAALAGESSSYEQYF; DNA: TGTGCCAGCAGTGCGGCACTAGCGGGAGAGTCGAGCTCCTACGAGCAGTACTTC
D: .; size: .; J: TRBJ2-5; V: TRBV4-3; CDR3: CASSRGTAEETQYF; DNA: TGCGCCAGCAGCAGAGGGACTGCGGAAGAGACCCAGTACTTC
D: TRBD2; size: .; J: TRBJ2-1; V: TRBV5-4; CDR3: CASSLPSGRNEQFF; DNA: TGTGCCAGCAGCTTGCCTAGCGGGAGGAATGAGCAGTTCTTC
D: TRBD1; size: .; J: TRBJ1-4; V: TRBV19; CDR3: CASSNSGQIIEKLFF; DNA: TGTGCCAGTAGTAACTCGGGACAGATAATAGAAAAACTGTTTTTT
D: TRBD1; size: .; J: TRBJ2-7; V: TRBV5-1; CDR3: CASSRGQGNYEQYF; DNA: TGCGCCAGCAGCCGGGGACAGGGGAACTACGAGCAGTACTTC
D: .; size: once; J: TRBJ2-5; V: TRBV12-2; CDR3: CASRLTERYQETQYF; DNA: TGTGCAAGTCGCTTAACAGAACGGTACCAAGAGACCCAGTACTTC
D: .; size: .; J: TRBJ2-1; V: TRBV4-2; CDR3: CASSQERDSREQFF; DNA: TGTGCCAGCAGCCAAGAGCGGGACAGTCGTGAGCAGTTCTTC
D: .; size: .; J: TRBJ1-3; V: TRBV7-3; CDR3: CASSPSGAGMGSGNTIYF; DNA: TGTGCCAGCAGCCCTAGTGGGGCAGGGATGGGCTCTGGAAACACCATATATTTT
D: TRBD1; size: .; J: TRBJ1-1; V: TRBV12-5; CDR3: CASGYGTGNAEAFF; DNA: TGTGCTAGTGGCTACGGGACAGGGAACGCTGAAGCTTTCTTT
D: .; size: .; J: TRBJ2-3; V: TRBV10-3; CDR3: CAITQTRGDTQYF; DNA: TGTGCCATCACCCAGACTAGGGGCGATACGCAGTATTTT
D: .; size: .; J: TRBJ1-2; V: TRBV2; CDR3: CASTREANYGYTF; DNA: TGTGCCAGCACGAGAGAAGCTAACTATGGCTACACCTTC
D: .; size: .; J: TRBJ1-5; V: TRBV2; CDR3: CASSLSPSRPQHF; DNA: TGTGCCAGCAGCCTAAGTCCCTCGCGGCCCCAGCATTTT
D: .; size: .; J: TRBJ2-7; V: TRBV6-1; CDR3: CASSEGGGSAYEQYF; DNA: TGTGCCAGCAGTGAAGGCGGGGGCTCAGCCTACGAGCAGTACTTC
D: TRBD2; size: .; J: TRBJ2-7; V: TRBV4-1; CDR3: CASSHLGLAGNYEQYF; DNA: TGCGCCAGCAGCCATCTTGGACTAGCGGGAAACTACGAGCAGTACTTC
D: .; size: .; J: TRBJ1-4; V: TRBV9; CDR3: CASSAEDGGEKLFF; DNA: TGTGCCAGCAGCGCGGAAGACGGGGGTGAAAAACTGTTTTTT
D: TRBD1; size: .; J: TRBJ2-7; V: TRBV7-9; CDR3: CASSTDRDRVQYF; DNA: TGTGCCAGCAGCACCGACCGGGACAGGGTGCAGTACTTC
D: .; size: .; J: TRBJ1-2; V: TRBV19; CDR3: CASALSGGYTF; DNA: TGTGCCAGTGCCCTCTCCGGTGGCTACACCTTC
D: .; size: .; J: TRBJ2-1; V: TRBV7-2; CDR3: CASRGTPAPENEQFF; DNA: TGTGCCAGCAGGGGGACACCCGCGCCTGAGAATGAGCAGTTCTTC
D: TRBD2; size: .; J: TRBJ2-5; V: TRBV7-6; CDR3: CASSFLAGGKETQYF; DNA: TGTGCCAGCAGCTTTTTAGCGGGAGGAAAAGAGACCCAGTACTTC
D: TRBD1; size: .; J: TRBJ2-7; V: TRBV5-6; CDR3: CASSSPRQGDEQYF; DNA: TGTGCCAGCAGCTCCCCCCGACAGGGGGACGAGCAGTACTTC
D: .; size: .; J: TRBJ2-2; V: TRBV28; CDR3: CASSFISGEDVSNTGELFF; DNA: TGTGCCAGCAGTTTTATTAGCGGAGAGGACGTTTCGAACACCGGGGAGCTGTTTTTT
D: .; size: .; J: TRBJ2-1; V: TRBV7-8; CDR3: CASTITREDEQFF; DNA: TGTGCCAGCACCATAACTCGTGAAGATGAGCAGTTCTTC
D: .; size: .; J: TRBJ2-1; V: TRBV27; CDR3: CASSSGLLYNEQFF; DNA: TGTGCCAGCAGTTCGGGACTTCTTTACAATGAGCAGTTCTTC
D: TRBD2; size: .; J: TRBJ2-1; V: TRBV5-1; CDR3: CASSSARLAENYNEQFF; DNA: TGCGCCAGCAGCTCCGCTCGACTAGCGGAGAACTACAATGAGCAGTTCTTC
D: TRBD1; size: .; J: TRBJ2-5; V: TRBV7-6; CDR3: CASSSRWGQGGETQYF; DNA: TGTGCCAGCAGCTCCCGGTGGGGACAGGGGGGTGAGACCCAGTACTTC
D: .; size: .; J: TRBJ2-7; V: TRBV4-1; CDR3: CASSLRTAWEQYF; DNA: TGCGCCAGCAGCCTGAGGACAGCCTGGGAGCAGTACTTC
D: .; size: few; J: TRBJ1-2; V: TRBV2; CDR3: CASSLTTYTGYTF; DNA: TGTGCCAGCAGCCTGACAACCTATACCGGCTACACCTTC
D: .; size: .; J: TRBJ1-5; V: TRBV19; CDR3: CAAPSETAGVDSNQPQHF; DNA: TGTGCCGCTCCCTCAGAGACAGCGGGGGTCGATAGCAATCAGCCCCAGCATTTT
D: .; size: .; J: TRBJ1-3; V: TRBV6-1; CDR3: CASSEVPGASGNTIYF; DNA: TGTGCCAGCAGTGAAGTCCCAGGGGCCTCTGGAAACACCATATATTTT
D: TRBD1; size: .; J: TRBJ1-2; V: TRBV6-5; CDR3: CASSSRTGQANYGYTF; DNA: TGTGCCAGCAGTTCCCGGACAGGGCAAGCTAACTATGGCTACACCTTC
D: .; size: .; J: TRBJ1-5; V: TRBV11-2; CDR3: CASSFAGDQPQHF; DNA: TGTGCCAGCAGCTTTGCAGGGGATCAGCCCCAGCATTTT
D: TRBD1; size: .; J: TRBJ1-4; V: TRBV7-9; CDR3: CASSLDQGASLFF; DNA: TGTGCCAGCAGCTTAGATCAGGGGGCGAGCCTGTTTTTT
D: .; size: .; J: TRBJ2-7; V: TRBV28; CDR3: CASSWVWGRPSYEQYF; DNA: TGTGCCAGCAGTTGGGTCTGGGGGCGGCCCTCCTACGAGCAGTACTTC
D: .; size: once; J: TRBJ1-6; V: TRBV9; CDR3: CASSADGGLWAPLHF; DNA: TGTGCCAGCAGCGCCGACGGGGGTCTTTGGGCACCCCTCCACTTT